Given below is one T cell receptor (beta chain) in context. Its cognate antigen is unknown. The CDR3 extends over 15 amino acids. Deletions cut 0 bases from V and 11 bases from J, with 18 bases between. Per germline, CDR1 SGHRS and CDR2 YFSETQ. These data belong to a study of blood T cells in healthy people across ages. Study in general: There was about one barcoded beta molecule captured by template switching per two T cells.

Findings and caveats of the study: When set beside aged donors, long-lived donors presented more naive CD4+ cells and higher diversity.

A J-beta primer mix and a sample-barcoded 5' primer were used in a second PCR of roughly 7 to 12 cycles. Each cDNA molecule was tagged by a template-switch adaptor with 12 random nucleotides. TCRdb redid the calling of the 5' RACE reads with MiXCR, one entry per CDR3 protein. The sample records roughly 1,500,000 distinct CDR3 sequences, 42% being singletons. Sequencing input: blood. The chain recombines TRBV5-1 with TRBJ2-1; TRBD1 or TRBD2 may be the D gene (6 bases each). The clonotype comes from a woman aged 18-35 years in good health. The CDR3 DNA is TGCGCCAGCAGCTTGGGAGGGACGGGGGCCTTCCAGCAGTTCTTC. It codes for CASSLGGTGAFQQFF.